This is a list of T cell receptor beta chains from one sample in a study of T cell changes during pregnancy in multiple sclerosis. The protocol was immunoSEQ multiplex PCR, while the TCRdb copy is restricted to in-frame clones and leaves out a portion. This sample carries approximately 28,000 clones, about 84% of them seen once, and the ten largest clones take 8.3%. This sample comprised CD8+ T cells from peripheral blood mononuclear cells, obtained after pregnancy. Every receptor here comes from a female donor with multiple sclerosis, enrolled in a pregnancy study. The CDR3 runs from the conserved cysteine through the conserved F or W. D genes are given only for firm matches. The size field is filled for only some rows; it gives once, few, many or a size class.

J gene | clone size | D gene | V gene | CDR3 DNA | CDR3 protein
TRBJ1-5 | NA | NA | TRBV5-6 | TGTGCCAGCAGCTTGGCCGGGGGAAGCAATCAGCCCCAGCATTTT | CASSLAGGSNQPQHF
TRBJ2-2 | NA | TRBD1 | TRBV11-2 | TGTGCCAGCAGACCAACCTACACAGGGGGCCACACCGGGGAGCTGTTTTTT | CASRPTYTGGHTGELFF
TRBJ1-2 | NA | TRBD1 | TRBV27 | TGTGCCAGCAGAATCCTCGGGACAGGGGATGGCTACACCTTC | CASRILGTGDGYTF
TRBJ1-3 | NA | TRBD1 | TRBV5-6 | TGTGCCAGCAGCAAGGGACAGGGCACCACCTCTGGAAACACCATATATTTT | CASSKGQGTTSGNTIYF
TRBJ1-2 | NA | NA | TRBV30 | TGTGCCTGGAGATTCGCAGGGCCCCAATATGGCTACACCTTC | CAWRFAGPQYGYTF
TRBJ2-2 | few | TRBD2 | TRBV4-2 | TGTGCCAGCAGCCAGGCCGATTCTAGCGGGGGGGGGACCGGGGAGCTGTTTTTT | CASSQADSSGGGTGELFF
TRBJ1-4 | NA | NA | TRBV6-1 | TGTGCCAGCAGTGGACTGTTGGGGGCGGGGGGTGAAAAACTGTTTTTT | CASSGLLGAGGEKLFF
TRBJ2-7 | NA | NA | TRBV13 | TGTGCCAGCAGCTTAGGCCCGGGAGTCTACGAGCAGTACTTC | CASSLGPGVYEQYF
TRBJ2-3 | NA | TRBD2 | TRBV9 | TGTGCCAGCAGCCCGCCGCTAGCGGCTGATATCACAGATACGCAGTATTTT | CASSPPLAADITDTQYF
TRBJ2-2 | once | NA | TRBV19 | TGTGCCAGTAGTCCCGACATCACCGGGGAGCTGTTTTTT | CASSPDITGELFF
TRBJ1-1 | NA | NA | TRBV19 | TGTGCCAGTAGTATAATACCGGGTTCGAACACTGAAGCTTTCTTT | CASSIIPGSNTEAFF
TRBJ2-7 | NA | TRBD2 | TRBV6-1 | TGTGCCAGCAGTTCCCAAGGGGAGGGATACTACGAGCAGTACTTC | CASSSQGEGYYEQYF
TRBJ1-4 | NA | NA | TRBV15 | TGTGCCACCAGCAGAGATTTGGGGCCCAATGAAAAACTGTTTTTT | CATSRDLGPNEKLFF
TRBJ1-4 | NA | NA | TRBV28 | TGTGCCAGCAGCACAGGCCGCCACGGGCATGAAAAACTGTTTTTT | CASSTGRHGHEKLFF
TRBJ2-3 | NA | TRBD1 | TRBV11-2 | TGTGCCAGCAGCTTAGGAAGTTTTGGGGACAGACTCACAGATACGCAGTATTTT | CASSLGSFGDRLTDTQYF